Listed below are T cell receptor beta chains from one sample, sequenced in a study of OX40 agonist ivuxolimab in advanced cancers. The assay was immunoSEQ multiplex PCR, and TCRdb's table has in-frame clones only and misses some. The sample holds about 89,000 clones, 88% seen once. Sequenced here: CD4+ or CD8+ T cells sorted from blood, sampled in a trial of the OX40 agonist ivuxolimab. These receptors were obtained from an adult with an advanced solid tumor such as melanoma, head and neck, liver or kidney cancer. Both conserved end residues are part of each CDR3. Fields, in order: D gene, clone size, V gene, J gene, CDR3 protein, CDR3 DNA. The D gene is left open where the match is weak. The size entry is marked missing in some rows and otherwise reads once, few, many or a size class.

d_gene: TRBD1
abundance: -
v_gene: TRBV10-2
j_gene: TRBJ2-7
CDR3aa: CASSESGGTGAYEQYF
CDR3nt: TGCGCCAGCAGTGAGTCAGGTGGGACAGGGGCCTACGAGCAGTACTTC

d_gene: -
abundance: -
v_gene: TRBV6-5
j_gene: TRBJ2-7
CDR3aa: CASSYLSDGSSYEQYF
CDR3nt: TGTGCCAGCAGTTACCTGTCGGACGGCAGCTCCTACGAGCAGTACTTC

d_gene: TRBD2
abundance: -
v_gene: TRBV6-4
j_gene: TRBJ2-1
CDR3aa: CASTSSGGFKFF
CDR3nt: TGTGCCAGCACGTCTAGCGGGGGTTTTAAGTTCTTC

d_gene: -
abundance: -
v_gene: TRBV5-4
j_gene: TRBJ1-6
CDR3aa: CASSPAPGRDNSPLHF
CDR3nt: TGTGCCAGCAGCCCGGCGCCGGGACGGGATAATTCACCCCTCCACTTT

d_gene: TRBD2
abundance: once
v_gene: TRBV5-8
j_gene: TRBJ2-5
CDR3aa: CASRWASGGRTGTQYF
CDR3nt: TGTGCCAGCAGATGGGCTAGCGGGGGCCGCACCGGGACCCAGTACTTC

d_gene: -
abundance: once
v_gene: TRBV5-1
j_gene: TRBJ1-5
CDR3aa: CASSLSGSSNQPQHF
CDR3nt: TGTGCCAGCAGCTTGTCAGGGTCCAGCAATCAGCCCCAGCATTTT

d_gene: -
abundance: -
v_gene: TRBV4-2
j_gene: TRBJ2-1
CDR3aa: CASSQDLSYNEQFF
CDR3nt: TGTGCCAGCAGCCAAGATCTCTCCTACAATGAGCAGTTCTTC

d_gene: -
abundance: -
v_gene: TRBV5-1
j_gene: TRBJ2-7
CDR3aa: CASSSSSIYEQYF
CDR3nt: TGCGCCAGCAGCTCATCCTCCATCTACGAGCAGTACTTC

d_gene: -
abundance: -
v_gene: TRBV15
j_gene: TRBJ1-1
CDR3aa: CATSRDSAGFSVWNTEAFF
CDR3nt: TGTGCCACCAGCAGAGATTCGGCAGGGTTCTCCGTCTGGAACACTGAAGCTTTCTTT

d_gene: -
abundance: -
v_gene: TRBV5-1
j_gene: TRBJ2-3
CDR3aa: CASSLTRFEADTQYF
CDR3nt: TGCGCCAGCAGCTTGACGCGGTTCGAAGCAGATACGCAGTATTTT

d_gene: -
abundance: -
v_gene: TRBV7-3
j_gene: TRBJ2-1
CDR3aa: CARPPGAGNNEQFF
CDR3nt: TGTGCCAGGCCGCCGGGGGCAGGGAACAATGAGCAGTTCTTC

d_gene: TRBD1
abundance: -
v_gene: TRBV30
j_gene: TRBJ2-7
CDR3aa: CAWSAGQAFYEQYF
CDR3nt: TGTGCCTGGAGTGCCGGACAGGCCTTCTACGAGCAGTACTTC

d_gene: TRBD2
abundance: -
v_gene: TRBV29-1
j_gene: TRBJ2-1
CDR3aa: CSVDGPAGGPYEQFF
CDR3nt: TGCAGCGTTGATGGCCCAGCGGGGGGGCCCTATGAGCAGTTCTTC

d_gene: -
abundance: -
v_gene: TRBV9
j_gene: TRBJ1-5
CDR3aa: CASSVGGQFSQPQHF
CDR3nt: TGTGCCAGCAGCGTAGGGGGTCAGTTCTCGCAGCCCCAGCATTTT

d_gene: -
abundance: -
v_gene: TRBV30
j_gene: TRBJ2-1
CDR3aa: CACSPQYDEQFF
CDR3nt: TGTGCCTGCTCCCCCCAGTACGATGAGCAGTTCTTC

d_gene: -
abundance: -
v_gene: TRBV6-5
j_gene: TRBJ2-7
CDR3aa: CATRVGGAYEQYF
CDR3nt: TGTGCCACCCGTGTGGGAGGCGCCTACGAGCAGTACTTC